Following are 10 T cell receptor beta chains from one sample sequenced in a study of blood T cell repertoires in COVID-19. Libraries were prepared by immunoSEQ multiplex PCR; TCRdb keeps only in-frame clonotypes and omits some of them. The data contain approximately 81,000 clones, roughly 90% of them singletons. Sequencing used peripheral blood. The origin of the receptors is a man between 65 and 80 years old with active or convalescent COVID-19.

The rearrangement joins TRBV7-9 to TRBJ1-2, with D hard to call. Trimming left V 1 base short and J 8 bases short, with 8 bases between. This CDR3 spans 12 amino acids. The germline CDR1 and CDR2 sequences are SEHNR and FQNEAQ (reference sequence). CDR3 protein: CASSLDSRGYTF. For the CDR3, the DNA is TGTGCCAGCAGCTTAGACAGTAGGGGCTACACCTTC.

This chain joins TRBV6-5 and TRBJ1-3; D is possibly TRBD1 (5 bases). CDR1 is MNHEY, CDR2 SVGAGI, per germline. Deletions cut 0 bases from V and 2 bases from J, with 8 bases between. This CDR3 has 15 residues. Written as DNA, the CDR3 is TGTGCCAGCAGTTACTCTCCAGGGCCTGGAAACACCATATATTTT. Its translation is CASSYSPGPGNTIYF.

The chain is built from TRBV5-6 and TRBJ2-3; 9 positions match TRBD2. Trimming at V came to 1 base and at J to 2 bases, leaving 5 bases not matched to a gene. CDR3 length: 16 amino acids. Germline-derived CDR1 and CDR2 are SGHDT and YYEEEE. CDR3 DNA sequence: TGTGCCAGCAGCTTGTTTCCTAGCGGGGACACAGATACGCAGTATTTT. Translated, it gives CASSLFPSGDTDTQYF.

Only one count was recorded for this clone. The chain's CDR3 is CASSPGQGSYQPQHF. The CDR3 coding sequence is TGTGCCAGCAGTCCCGGACAGGGGTCGTATCAGCCCCAGCATTTT. The rearrangement links TRBV27 to TRBJ1-5, with 9 bases lining up with TRBD1. The CDR3 runs to 15 residues. The ends lost 5 bases at V and 5 bases at J; junction bases unmatched: 7. Germline V lookup: CDR1 MNHEY, CDR2 SMNVEV (reference sequence).

This clone was observed once. The chain uses TRBV5-4 and TRBJ2-5; possible D gene TRBD1, 5 bases. This CDR3 comprises 15 residues. Germline loops: CDR1 SGHNT, CDR2 YYREEE (reference sequence). V was pared by 4 bases and J by 3 bases, with 16 bases between. In DNA form, the CDR3 reads TGTGCCAGCAGCCCCCCAGGCAGGGCTAAAGAGACCCAGTACTTC. As protein: CASSPPGRAKETQYF.

This chain links TRBV27 with TRBJ1-5; 8 bases map to TRBD1. Germline V CDR1 and CDR2: MNHEY, SMNVEV (reference sequence). The CDR3 consists of 17 residues. Trimming removed 5 bases from V and 9 bases from J; junction bases left unmatched: 18. CDR3 in amino acids: CASSPNLRTGFDRPQHF. DNA of the CDR3: TGTGCCAGCAGTCCAAACCTCCGGACAGGGTTCGATCGGCCCCAGCATTTT.

The V call is TRBV5-1, the J call TRBJ1-2; 7 positions agree with TRBD1. The CDR3 is 15 amino acids. Germline CDR1 is SGHRS and CDR2 is YFSETQ. V lost 5 bases to trimming and J lost 4 bases; unmatched junction nucleotides: 11. The CDR3 reads CASSPNPGTVYGYTF. The CDR3 DNA reads as TGCGCCAGCAGTCCAAACCCCGGGACAGTCTATGGCTACACCTTC.

The CDR3 protein is CATSDGGSRNGYTF. For the CDR3, the DNA is TGTGCCACCAGTGATGGGGGGAGCCGAAATGGCTACACCTTC. This sequence joins TRBV24-1 and TRBJ1-2, with a possible D match to TRBD1 (5 bases). In germline, CDR1 is KGHDR, CDR2 SFDVKD. Between the trimmed V and J ends, which lost 3 bases and 6 bases, there was a span of 13 bases. This CDR3 is 14 amino acids long.

The chain recombines TRBV7-9 with TRBJ1-2, with D unresolved. CDR1 SEHNR and CDR2 FQNEAQ come from the germline V gene (reference sequence). This CDR3 contains 14 residues. V was clipped by 5 bases and J by 4 bases, with 14 bases between them. CDR3 protein: CASSLSKGGYGYTF. Here the CDR3 DNA reads TGTGCCAGCAGCCTAAGCAAGGGAGGCTATGGCTACACCTTC.

The chain uses TRBV19 and TRBJ1-1; no firm D call. CDR3 length equals 15 residues. Deletions cut 1 base from V and 0 bases from J, with 9 bases between. Germline V gene lookup returns CDR1 LNHDA and CDR2 SQIVND (reference sequence). The CDR3 coding sequence is TGTGCCAGTAGTATAGTGGGCAGTATGAACACTGAAGCTTTCTTT. Its translation is CASSIVGSMNTEAFF.